This is a list of T cell receptor beta chains from one sample in a study of human T cells and chemical hapten exposure. TCRdb processed the 5' RACE reads anew with MiXCR; each CDR3 protein has one entry. This repertoire shows roughly 81,000 distinct CDR3 sequences, around a sixth found once; its top ten account for over 6.5%. The receptors were sampled from a female donor in good health. Each CDR3 is given with its conserved first and last residue. A D gene is named only where the DNA matches it firmly. A clone size is listed for some rows: how often the clone was seen (once, few, many), or a class if it is expanded.

j_call: TRBJ1-1; v_call: TRBV2; d_call: -; clone_size: -; cdr3_aa: CASRRQQDTEAFF; cdr3_nt: TGTGCCAGCAGACGACAGCAGGACACTGAAGCTTTCTTT
j_call: TRBJ1-3; v_call: TRBV5-1; d_call: -; clone_size: -; cdr3_aa: CASSLDGWSSGNTIYF; cdr3_nt: TGCGCCAGCAGCTTGGACGGATGGAGCTCTGGAAACACCATATATTTT
j_call: TRBJ2-7; v_call: TRBV20-1; d_call: -; clone_size: -; cdr3_aa: CSARRNGAYEQYF; cdr3_nt: TGCAGTGCTAGACGAAACGGCGCCTACGAGCAGTACTTC
j_call: TRBJ1-6; v_call: TRBV20-1; d_call: -; clone_size: -; cdr3_aa: CSARATGGGNSPLHF; cdr3_nt: TGCAGTGCTAGAGCCACGGGGGGTGGCAATTCACCCCTCCACTTT
j_call: TRBJ1-1; v_call: TRBV6-5; d_call: -; clone_size: -; cdr3_aa: CASSYSYAEAFF; cdr3_nt: TGTGCCAGCAGTTACTCATATGCTGAAGCTTTCTTT
j_call: TRBJ1-1; v_call: TRBV6-6; d_call: TRBD1; clone_size: -; cdr3_aa: CASSYDWDRVPEAFF; cdr3_nt: TGTGCCAGCAGTTATGACTGGGACAGGGTCCCTGAAGCTTTCTTT
j_call: TRBJ1-1; v_call: TRBV11-3; d_call: TRBD1; clone_size: few; cdr3_aa: CASSLQGQVSEAFF; cdr3_nt: TGTGCCAGCAGCTTACAGGGACAGGTCTCTGAAGCTTTCTTT
j_call: TRBJ2-7; v_call: TRBV10-3; d_call: TRBD2; clone_size: few; cdr3_aa: CAISVSGRDEQYF; cdr3_nt: TGTGCCATCAGTGTTAGCGGGAGGGACGAGCAGTACTTC
j_call: TRBJ1-5; v_call: TRBV20-1; d_call: -; clone_size: many; cdr3_aa: CSASSAGQPQHF; cdr3_nt: TGCAGTGCTAGTTCTGCTGGCCAGCCCCAGCATTTT
j_call: TRBJ1-6; v_call: TRBV28; d_call: TRBD1; clone_size: -; cdr3_aa: CASSETGLVAPLHF; cdr3_nt: TGTGCCAGCAGTGAGACAGGGCTCGTAGCACCCCTCCACTTT
j_call: TRBJ2-7; v_call: TRBV4-2; d_call: -; clone_size: few; cdr3_aa: CASSQLGGGYEQYF; cdr3_nt: TGTGCCAGCAGCCAACTAGGGGGGGGGTACGAGCAGTACTTC
j_call: TRBJ1-1; v_call: TRBV7-9; d_call: -; clone_size: few; cdr3_aa: CASSARNTEAFF; cdr3_nt: TGTGCCAGCTCCGCCCGGAACACTGAAGCTTTCTTT
j_call: TRBJ1-2; v_call: TRBV25-1; d_call: -; clone_size: few; cdr3_aa: CASSDPRGIYGYTF; cdr3_nt: TGTGCCAGCAGTGATCCACGAGGGATCTATGGCTACACCTTC
j_call: TRBJ2-2; v_call: TRBV6-4; d_call: -; clone_size: -; cdr3_aa: CASSTSVNTGELFF; cdr3_nt: TGTGCCAGCAGTACGTCAGTTAACACCGGGGAGCTGTTTTTT
j_call: TRBJ1-6; v_call: TRBV12-3/TRBV12-4; d_call: TRBD1; clone_size: many; cdr3_aa: CASRQGGNSPLHF; cdr3_nt: TGTGCCAGCAGACAGGGGGGAAATTCACCCCTCCACTTT